Each of the 25 T cell receptor beta chains below was sequenced from the same sample in a study of T cell responses to AZD1222 COVID-19 vaccine. The assay was immunoSEQ multiplex PCR, and TCRdb's table has in-frame clones only and misses some. This table holds some 140,000 clones, around 90% found once. Specimen: peripheral blood, collected 28 days after the second AZD1222 dose. The receptors derive from an adult who received the AZD1222 COVID-19 vaccine.

The chain links TRBV6-5 to TRBJ1-5; D is possibly TRBD1 (6 bases). The CDR3 has 14 residues. V shed 4 bases and J shed 6 bases, with 13 bases lying between them. The V gene's germline CDR1 is MNHEY and CDR2 SVGAGI. The CDR3 DNA sequence: TGTGCCAGCAGTTCTCGGGGGCAGGGTCAGCCCCAGCATTTT. Amino acid sequence: CASSSRGQGQPQHF.

The chain is built from TRBV3-1 (or the pseudogene TRBV3-2) and TRBJ2-1; TRBD2 matches at 14 bases. V was clipped by 3 bases and J by 1 base; unmatched bases: 5. Germline V lookup: CDR1 LGHDT, CDR2 YNNKEL (reference sequence). This CDR3 spans 18 amino acids. The CDR3, as DNA: TGTGCCAGCAGCCACACCGGACTAGCGGGAGGTTCCTACAATGAGCAGTTCTTC. Amino acid sequence: CASSHTGLAGGSYNEQFF.

This clone was seen only once. The gene calls are TRBV7-9 and TRBJ1-6, with D tentatively TRBD1 (6 bases). Deletions cut 4 bases from V and 8 bases from J, with 18 bases between. Germline CDR1 is SEHNR and CDR2 is FQNEAQ (reference sequence). The CDR3 loop spans 16 amino acids. CDR3 DNA: TGTGCCAGCAGCTCCTCCGGGGGACACCGATATTCACCCCTCCACTTT. Amino acids: CASSSSGGHRYSPLHF.

This sequence joins TRBV19 and TRBJ1-1; unclear D gene. The CDR3 extends over 12 amino acids. With 5 bases removed from V and 4 bases from J, the gap between germline ends came to 8 bases. CDR1 and CDR2 from the germline V gene are LNHDA and SQIVND (reference sequence). The CDR3 is CASSQVGTEAFF. CDR3 nucleotides: TGTGCCAGTAGTCAGGTGGGCACTGAAGCTTTCTTT.

V usage is TRBV5-8 and J usage is TRBJ1-2; 7 bases agree with TRBD1. V lost 5 bases to trimming and J lost 8 bases; unmatched junction nucleotides: 9. The CDR3 runs 13 residues. The germline V gene encodes CDR1 SGHTS and CDR2 YDEGEE. The CDR3 region has the DNA TGTGCCAGCAGGTCGGGCATGGACAGGGGCTACACCTTC. This gives the protein CASRSGMDRGYTF.

The chain is built from TRBV29-1 and TRBJ1-1; TRBD1 is a possible D gene (5 bases). The CDR3 is 15 residues long. V shed 6 bases and J shed 4 bases, with 21 bases lying between them. In germline, CDR1 is SQVTM, CDR2 ANQGSEA. CDR3 sequence (DNA): TGCAGCGTGTCCCCGGGACCGACGCCGGGCACTGAAGCTTTCTTT. It codes for CSVSPGPTPGTEAFF. Using reference TRBV29-1 and TRBJ1-1 for the parts outside the CDR3, the full variable domain is SAVISQKPSRDICQRGTSLTIQCQVDSQVTMMFWYRQQPGQSLTLIATANQGSEATYESGFVIDKFPISRPNLTFSTLTVSNMSPEDSSIYLCSVSPGPTPGTEAFFGQGTRLTVV.

The rearrangement links TRBV6-5 to TRBJ1-2; the D is unclear. Deletions cut 4 bases from V and 5 bases from J, with 8 bases between. The V gene's germline CDR1 is MNHEY and CDR2 SVGAGI. This CDR3 has 12 residues. The CDR3 here is CASSSGFYGYTF. The CDR3 DNA sequence: TGTGCCAGCAGTTCAGGATTTTATGGCTACACCTTC.

This chain's CDR3 is CASSARDSGNTIYF. The DNA for the CDR3 is TGTGCCAGCAGCGCGCGGGACAGTGGAAACACCATATATTTT. The J gene is TRBJ1-3, the V gene TRBV5-6; the match to TRBD1 covers 7 bases. Per germline, CDR1 SGHDT and CDR2 YYEEEE. Trimming at V came to 4 bases and at J to 3 bases, leaving 4 bases not matched to a gene. The CDR3 totals 14 residues.

The V call is TRBV3-1 (or the pseudogene TRBV3-2), the J call TRBJ1-6; TRBD1 might be the D (5 bases). The CDR3 has 16 residues. The V gene's germline CDR1 is LGHDT and CDR2 YNNKEL (reference sequence). The V end was cut by 10 bases, the J end by 0 bases, with 16 bases between. The chain's CDR3 is CATGKGPSSYNSPLHF. In nucleotides, the CDR3 is TGTGCCACCGGGAAGGGGCCGAGCTCCTATAATTCACCCCTCCACTTT.

The V gene is TRBV7-2, the J gene TRBJ1-4, with a possible D match to TRBD1 (5 bases). Deletions cut 1 base from V and 4 bases from J, with 7 bases between. Germline lookup yields CDR1 SGHTA and CDR2 FQGNSA. The CDR3 sequence is 14 residues long. For the CDR3, the DNA is TGTGCCAGCAGCTTAGTAGGGGTTAATGAAAAACTGTTTTTT. This codes for CASSLVGVNEKLFF.

This chain uses TRBV2 with TRBJ1-4; possibly TRBD1 for D (6 bases). Trimming left V 4 bases short and J 3 bases short, with 18 bases between. Germline V gives CDR1 SNHLY, CDR2 FYNNEI. This CDR3 contains 17 residues. The CDR3 bases are TGTGCCAGCAGTGTACGGACAGTGAGCGTTGCTAATGAAAAACTGTTTTTT. The encoded protein is CASSVRTVSVANEKLFF.

CDR3 in amino acids: CAISLGTGGITGELFF. The DNA of the CDR3 is TGTGCCATCAGCCTCGGGACAGGCGGGATCACCGGGGAGCTGTTTTTT. V is TRBV10-3 and J is TRBJ2-2; 8 nucleotides line up with TRBD1. Germline CDR1 and CDR2: ENHRY and SYGVKD. The CDR3 sequence is 16 residues long. J gave up 4 bases and V 6 bases, and 10 bases lay outside the gene matches.

The chain has TRBV29-1 and TRBJ2-7, with a tentative D call TRBD1 (6 bases). This CDR3 comprises 13 residues. Trimming shortened V by 4 bases and J by 5 bases, and 15 bases separated the two germline ends. Germline V gene sequence: CDR1 SQVTM, CDR2 ANQGSEA. The CDR3 here is CSVVRQGYNEQYF. CDR3 nucleotide sequence: TGCAGCGTTGTAAGGCAGGGGTATAACGAGCAGTACTTC.

This sequence joins TRBV2 and TRBJ1-2; D is ambiguous. The length of the CDR3 is 12 residues. V lost 3 bases and J 6 bases, leaving 8 bases between the germline ends. Looked up from germline, CDR1 is SNHLY and CDR2 is FYNNEI. The CDR3 sequence is CASSDWGDGYTF. CDR3 nucleotide sequence: TGTGCCAGCAGTGATTGGGGAGATGGCTACACCTTC.

This chain uses TRBV10-2 with TRBJ2-7, with TRBD1 identical over 8 bases. This CDR3 comprises 15 residues. The J segment lost 3 bases and the V segment lost 7 bases, leaving 11 bases of the junction unmatched. CDR1 and CDR2 from the germline V gene are WSHSY and SAAADI. DNA for the CDR3: TGCGCCAGCACCGAGGGACAGGCAACCCTCTACGAGCAGTACTTC. It is translated as CASTEGQATLYEQYF.

J is TRBJ1-1 and V is TRBV12-3 or TRBV12-4; TRBD1 agrees at 11 bases. V lost 10 bases and J lost 4; bases outside the gene matches: 2. The CDR3 extends over 12 amino acids. The CDR3 reads CATGTGGTEAFF. In nucleotides, the CDR3 is TGTGCCACCGGGACAGGGGGCACTGAAGCTTTCTTT.

This chain links TRBV10-3 with TRBJ1-2, with D unresolved. The germline V gene encodes CDR1 ENHRY and CDR2 SYGVKD. V was trimmed by 2 bases and J by 5 bases, leaving 3 bases between them. The CDR3 runs to 11 residues. CDR3 DNA: TGTGCCATCAGTGAGCAGTATGGCTACACCTTC. Protein product: CAISEQYGYTF.

The V and J genes are TRBV21-1 and TRBJ2-3; TRBD2 reflects the table's D call only, with no check against the DNA. TRBV21-1 counts as a pseudogene. CDR3 length: 16 amino acids. This CDR3 is CASSKWVARCTDTQYF. CDR3 sequence (DNA): TGTGCCAGCAGCAAATGGGTGGCGCGGTGCACAGATACGCAGTATTTT.

A few counts support this clone. The rearrangement joins TRBV6-5 to TRBJ1-1; 8 positions agree with TRBD1. This CDR3 comprises 15 residues. CDR1 is MNHEY, CDR2 SVGAGI, per germline. V lost 4 bases to trimming and J lost 3 bases; unmatched junction nucleotides: 7. This chain's CDR3 is CASSFDRGGDTEAFF. In DNA, the CDR3 is TGTGCCAGCAGTTTCGACAGGGGAGGTGACACTGAAGCTTTCTTT.

This sequence joins TRBV7-9 and TRBJ2-3; D is perhaps TRBD1 or TRBD2 (5 bases each). The CDR3 consists of 14 residues. Per the germline V gene, CDR1 is SEHNR and CDR2 is FQNEAQ (reference sequence). The V end lost 5 bases, the J end lost 4 bases, and 13 bases lay between the germline ends. Here the CDR3 reads CASSPGSGPDTQYF. Here the CDR3 DNA reads TGTGCCAGCAGCCCCGGGTCGGGGCCAGATACGCAGTATTTT.

This clone appeared once. The V gene is TRBV11-3, the J gene TRBJ1-3; no clear D. The CDR3 covers 15 residues. The V and J ends lost 3 bases and 1 base respectively, with 10 bases between them. Germline V CDR1 and CDR2: SGHNT, YENEEA. The CDR3 bases are TGTGCCAGCAGCTTGGTAGGGATATCTGGAAACACCATATATTTT. Translated, it gives CASSLVGISGNTIYF.

This rearrangement joins TRBV14 to TRBJ2-1; TRBD2 matches 11 bases. The germline V gene has CDR1 SGHDN and CDR2 FVKESK. The V and J ends lost 2 bases and 4 bases, in that order; junction bases with no gene match: 1. This CDR3 comprises 15 residues. CDR3 sequence reads: CASSQIAGGYNEQFF. CDR3 DNA: TGTGCCAGCAGCCAAATAGCGGGGGGGTACAATGAGCAGTTCTTC.

The chain links TRBV24-1 to TRBJ1-1, with 8 bases identical to TRBD1. With V trimmed by 4 bases and J by 5 bases, 14 bases remained unmatched. Germline CDR1 KGHDR, CDR2 SFDVKD. The CDR3 totals 17 residues. For the CDR3, the DNA is TGTGCCACCAGTGACCTCTGGACAGGGAGGCATCAGACTGAAGCTTTCTTT. Translated, it gives CATSDLWTGRHQTEAFF.

This chain uses TRBV20-1 with TRBJ1-2; D is possibly TRBD1 (6 bases). With 3 bases removed from V and 7 bases from J, the gap between germline ends came to 15 bases. The CDR3 runs 13 residues. CDR1 and CDR2 from the germline V gene are DFQATT and SNEGSKA (reference sequence). This CDR3 reads CSASNGGAGGYTF. DNA for the CDR3: TGCAGTGCTAGTAATGGGGGCGCGGGTGGCTACACCTTC.

The rearrangement uses TRBV30 and TRBJ2-3; D may be TRBD1 or TRBD2 (5 bases each). The V end lost 0 bases, the J end lost 14 bases, and 12 bases lay between the germline ends. The CDR3 has 11 residues. The germline V gene encodes CDR1 GTSNPN and CDR2 SVGIG (reference sequence). CDR3 in DNA: TGTGCCTGGAGTGTGGGGCCACGGGGGTATTTT. Encoded protein: CAWSVGPRGYF.